These T cell receptor beta chains were read from a single sample in a study of blood T cells in healthy people across ages. TCRdb re-called the 5' RACE reads with MiXCR, one entry per CDR3 protein. The sample yields around 600,000 distinct CDR3 sequences, more than 45% seen once. Material: blood. The origin of the receptors is a man at least 80 years old in good health. CDR3s include the opening cysteine and the closing phenylalanine or tryptophan. D genes are given only for firm matches. Clone size is shown for a subset of rows, as once, few, many or a class of expanded clone.

J gene: TRBJ1-2; D gene: .; CDR3 length: 15; V gene: TRBV20-1; clone size: .; CDR3 protein: CSARDLRGANYGYTF
J gene: TRBJ2-1; D gene: TRBD2; CDR3 length: 15; V gene: TRBV20-1; clone size: .; CDR3 protein: CSASPGTSPGGEQFF
J gene: TRBJ2-1; D gene: TRBD2; CDR3 length: 16; V gene: TRBV7-2; clone size: many; CDR3 protein: CASSLTSGSLRNEQFF
J gene: TRBJ2-1; D gene: TRBD2; CDR3 length: 14; V gene: TRBV25-1; clone size: .; CDR3 protein: CASTTPGDYNEQFF
J gene: TRBJ1-1; D gene: .; CDR3 length: 15; V gene: TRBV6-5; clone size: few; CDR3 protein: CASSYSSRVNTEAFF
J gene: TRBJ2-5; D gene: .; CDR3 length: 17; V gene: TRBV4-3; clone size: .; CDR3 protein: CASSQGPASRWGETQYF
J gene: TRBJ2-1; D gene: TRBD2; CDR3 length: 18; V gene: TRBV29-1; clone size: .; CDR3 protein: CSVGNLLAGVITYNEQFF
J gene: TRBJ2-1; D gene: .; CDR3 length: 13; V gene: TRBV6-2/TRBV6-3; clone size: .; CDR3 protein: CASDWGSRDEQFF
J gene: TRBJ1-4; D gene: TRBD1; CDR3 length: 16; V gene: TRBV5-1; clone size: .; CDR3 protein: CASSRGTAATNEKLFF
J gene: TRBJ1-2; D gene: .; CDR3 length: 15; V gene: TRBV6-5; clone size: few; CDR3 protein: CASSYSRVDSGGYTF
J gene: TRBJ2-3; D gene: .; CDR3 length: 14; V gene: TRBV18; clone size: .; CDR3 protein: CASSPEWSTDTQYF
J gene: TRBJ1-2; D gene: TRBD1; CDR3 length: 15; V gene: TRBV11-2; clone size: .; CDR3 protein: CASSLPGQEINGYTF
J gene: TRBJ2-4; D gene: .; CDR3 length: 13; V gene: TRBV6-5; clone size: .; CDR3 protein: CASSGEAKNIQYF
J gene: TRBJ1-2; D gene: .; CDR3 length: 15; V gene: TRBV4-3; clone size: .; CDR3 protein: CASSQGRDGIYGYTF
J gene: TRBJ2-3; D gene: TRBD2; CDR3 length: 13; V gene: TRBV7-2; clone size: .; CDR3 protein: CASSPLGGPSQYF
J gene: TRBJ2-3; D gene: .; CDR3 length: 15; V gene: TRBV6-2/TRBV6-3; clone size: .; CDR3 protein: CASSSSQGWTDTQYF
J gene: TRBJ1-2; D gene: .; CDR3 length: 16; V gene: TRBV5-1; clone size: few; CDR3 protein: CASSLNSPPDNYGYTF
J gene: TRBJ2-3; D gene: .; CDR3 length: 14; V gene: TRBV20-1; clone size: .; CDR3 protein: CSAQTHRSTDTQYF
J gene: TRBJ2-1; D gene: .; CDR3 length: 13; V gene: TRBV15; clone size: many; CDR3 protein: CATSRVMNNEQFF
J gene: TRBJ1-1; D gene: .; CDR3 length: 11; V gene: TRBV29-1; clone size: few; CDR3 protein: CSGCGNTEAFF
J gene: TRBJ2-1; D gene: .; CDR3 length: 16; V gene: TRBV7-3; clone size: few; CDR3 protein: CASSLHLGGAYNEQFF
J gene: TRBJ1-2; D gene: .; CDR3 length: 14; V gene: TRBV27; clone size: .; CDR3 protein: CASSSYRDSYGYTF
J gene: TRBJ2-1; D gene: TRBD2; CDR3 length: 16; V gene: TRBV6-5; clone size: many; CDR3 protein: CASRTLTSGGYNEQFF
J gene: TRBJ1-6; D gene: .; CDR3 length: 13; V gene: TRBV7-3; clone size: .; CDR3 protein: CASSLSQNSPLHF
J gene: TRBJ2-1; D gene: .; CDR3 length: 12; V gene: TRBV20-1; clone size: few; CDR3 protein: CSARPSSPQQFF
J gene: .; D gene: .; CDR3 length: 14; V gene: TRBV30; clone size: .; CDR3 protein: CAWSVKNSGYEQYF
J gene: TRBJ2-1; D gene: .; CDR3 length: 13; V gene: TRBV7-2; clone size: .; CDR3 protein: CASSPGPDNEQFF
J gene: TRBJ2-5; D gene: .; CDR3 length: 14; V gene: TRBV4-3; clone size: .; CDR3 protein: CASSQGHRQETQYF
J gene: TRBJ2-7; D gene: TRBD2; CDR3 length: 15; V gene: TRBV29-1; clone size: .; CDR3 protein: CSAEVLAGGLYEQYF
J gene: TRBJ2-5; D gene: TRBD2; CDR3 length: 15; V gene: TRBV7-2; clone size: few; CDR3 protein: CASSLVIGGQETQYF
J gene: TRBJ2-3; D gene: TRBD2; CDR3 length: 15; V gene: TRBV4-3; clone size: .; CDR3 protein: CASSPLSGGTDPQYF
J gene: TRBJ2-1; D gene: TRBD2; CDR3 length: 15; V gene: TRBV7-2; clone size: .; CDR3 protein: CASSLAPSGINEQFF
J gene: TRBJ1-5; D gene: .; CDR3 length: 14; V gene: TRBV7-2; clone size: .; CDR3 protein: CASTARGDNQPQHF
J gene: TRBJ2-3; D gene: TRBD1; CDR3 length: 16; V gene: TRBV5-4; clone size: .; CDR3 protein: CASSRHPGQGTDTQYF
J gene: TRBJ2-4; D gene: .; CDR3 length: 13; V gene: TRBV12-3/TRBV12-4; clone size: few; CDR3 protein: CASTDPTSRIQYF
J gene: TRBJ1-2; D gene: TRBD1; CDR3 length: 16; V gene: TRBV4-3; clone size: .; CDR3 protein: CASSQASGGGNYGYTF
J gene: TRBJ2-5; D gene: TRBD1; CDR3 length: 16; V gene: TRBV5-1; clone size: .; CDR3 protein: CASSFGGQGLQETQYF
J gene: TRBJ2-1; D gene: TRBD1; CDR3 length: 15; V gene: TRBV20-1; clone size: .; CDR3 protein: CSRGGTGLSYNEQFF
J gene: TRBJ2-7; D gene: .; CDR3 length: 14; V gene: TRBV7-2; clone size: .; CDR3 protein: CASGPGITTYEQYF
J gene: TRBJ2-5; D gene: .; CDR3 length: 16; V gene: TRBV4-3; clone size: many; CDR3 protein: CASSQARGGAYETQYF
J gene: TRBJ2-7; D gene: TRBD2; CDR3 length: 15; V gene: TRBV9; clone size: .; CDR3 protein: CASSVDGGGPYEQYF
J gene: TRBJ2-3; D gene: TRBD1; CDR3 length: 16; V gene: TRBV14; clone size: .; CDR3 protein: CASSHASGTEADTQYF
J gene: TRBJ1-5; D gene: TRBD1; CDR3 length: 17; V gene: TRBV5-1; clone size: .; CDR3 protein: CASSPRTGGASNQPQHF